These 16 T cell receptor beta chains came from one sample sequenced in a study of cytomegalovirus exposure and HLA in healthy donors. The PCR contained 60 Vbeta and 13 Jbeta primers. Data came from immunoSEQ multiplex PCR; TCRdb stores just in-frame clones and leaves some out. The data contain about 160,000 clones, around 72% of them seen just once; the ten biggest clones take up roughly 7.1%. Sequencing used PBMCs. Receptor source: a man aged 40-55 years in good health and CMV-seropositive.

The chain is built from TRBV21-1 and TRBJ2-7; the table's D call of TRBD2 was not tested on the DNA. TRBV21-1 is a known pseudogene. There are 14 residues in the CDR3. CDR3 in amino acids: CASSKAGVGNEQYF. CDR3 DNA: TGTGCCAGCAGCAAAGCCGGGGTTGGAAACGAGCAGTACTTC.

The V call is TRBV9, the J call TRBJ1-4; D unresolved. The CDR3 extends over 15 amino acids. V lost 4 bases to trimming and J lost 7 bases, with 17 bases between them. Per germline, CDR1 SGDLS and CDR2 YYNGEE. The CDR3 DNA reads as TGTGCCAGCAGCCCATACCTCGGGCGGGCTGAAAAACTGTTTTTT. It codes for CASSPYLGRAEKLFF.

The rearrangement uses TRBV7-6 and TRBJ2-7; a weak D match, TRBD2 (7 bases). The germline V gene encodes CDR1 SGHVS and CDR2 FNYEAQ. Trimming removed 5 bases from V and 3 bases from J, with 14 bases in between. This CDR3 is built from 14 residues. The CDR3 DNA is TGTGCCAGCAGCCGGGGGGCGGCGGGCTACGAGCAGTACTTC. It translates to CASSRGAAGYEQYF. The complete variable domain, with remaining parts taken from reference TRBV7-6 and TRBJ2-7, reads GAGVSQSPRYKVTKRGQDVALRCDPISGHVSLYWYRQALGQGPEFLTYFNYEAQQDKSGLPNDRFSAERPEGSISTLTIQRTEQRDSAMYRCASSRGAAGYEQYFGPGTRLTVT.

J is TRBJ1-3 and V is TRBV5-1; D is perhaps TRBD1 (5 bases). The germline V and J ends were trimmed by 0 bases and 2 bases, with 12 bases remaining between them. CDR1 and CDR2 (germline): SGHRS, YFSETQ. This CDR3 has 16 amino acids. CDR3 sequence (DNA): TGCGCCAGCAGCTTGGAAGCCAGGGTAGCTGGAAACACCATATATTTT. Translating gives CASSLEARVAGNTIYF. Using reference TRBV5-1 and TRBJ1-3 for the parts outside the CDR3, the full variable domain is KAGVTQTPRYLIKTRGQQVTLSCSPISGHRSVSWYQQTPGQGLQFLFEYFSETQRNKGNFPGRFSGRQFSNSRSEMNVSTLELGDSALYLCASSLEARVAGNTIYFGEGSWLTVV.

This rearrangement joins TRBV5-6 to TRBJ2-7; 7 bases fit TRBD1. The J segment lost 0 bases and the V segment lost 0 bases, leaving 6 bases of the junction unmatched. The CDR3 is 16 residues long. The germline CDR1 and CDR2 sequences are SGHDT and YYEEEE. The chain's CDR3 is CASSLAGDRFSYEQYF. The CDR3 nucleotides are TGTGCCAGCAGCTTGGCCGGGGACAGATTCTCCTACGAGCAGTACTTC.

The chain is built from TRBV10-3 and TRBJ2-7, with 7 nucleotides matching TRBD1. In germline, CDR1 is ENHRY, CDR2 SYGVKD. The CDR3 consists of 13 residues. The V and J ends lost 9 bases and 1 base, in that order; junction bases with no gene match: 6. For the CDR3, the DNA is TGTGCCATAGGGACAGATCAATCCTACGAGCAGTACTTC. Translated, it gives CAIGTDQSYEQYF.

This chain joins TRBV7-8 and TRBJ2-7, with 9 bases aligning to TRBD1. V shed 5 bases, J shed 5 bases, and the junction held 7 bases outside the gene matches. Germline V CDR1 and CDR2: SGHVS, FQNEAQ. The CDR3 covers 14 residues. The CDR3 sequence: CASSENRGHNEQYF. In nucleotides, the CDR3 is TGTGCCAGCAGCGAAAACAGGGGGCATAACGAGCAGTACTTC.

CDR3 loop: CASSALGGPYEQYF. In DNA, the CDR3 is TGTGCCAGCAGTGCCCTCGGGGGACCCTACGAGCAGTACTTC. This sequence joins TRBV6-1 and TRBJ2-7; D perhaps matches TRBD2 (6 bases). CDR1 and CDR2 (germline): MNHNS, SASEGT. V was clipped by 4 bases and J by 2 bases, with 12 bases between them. CDR3 length equals 14 residues.

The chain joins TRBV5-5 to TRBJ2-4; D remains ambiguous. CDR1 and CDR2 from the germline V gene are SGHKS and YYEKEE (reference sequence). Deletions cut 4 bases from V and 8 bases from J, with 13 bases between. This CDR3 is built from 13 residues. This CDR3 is CASSLLTRDIQYF. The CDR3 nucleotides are TGTGCCAGCAGCCTGCTTACTCGGGACATTCAGTACTTC.

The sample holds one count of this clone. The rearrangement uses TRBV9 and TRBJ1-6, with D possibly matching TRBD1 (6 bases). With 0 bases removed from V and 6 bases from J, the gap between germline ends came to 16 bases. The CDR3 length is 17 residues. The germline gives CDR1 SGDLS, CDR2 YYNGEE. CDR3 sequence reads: CASSVGPGAEFNSPLHF. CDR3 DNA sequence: TGTGCCAGCAGCGTAGGTCCAGGGGCAGAATTTAATTCACCCCTCCACTTT.

CDR3 sequence reads: CASSQDSDRGNQPQHF. The CDR3 DNA is TGCGCCAGCAGCCAAGACTCGGACAGGGGTAATCAGCCCCAGCATTTT. This rearrangement joins TRBV4-1 to TRBJ1-5; 9 bases are a match to TRBD1. Per germline, CDR1 MGHRA and CDR2 YSYEKL. The J segment lost 4 bases and the V segment lost 0 bases, leaving 4 bases of the junction unmatched. This CDR3 is built from 16 residues.

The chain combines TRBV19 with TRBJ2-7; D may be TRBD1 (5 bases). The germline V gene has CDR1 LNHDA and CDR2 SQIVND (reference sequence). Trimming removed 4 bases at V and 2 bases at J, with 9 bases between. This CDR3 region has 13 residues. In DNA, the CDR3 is TGTGCCAGTAGTAGGGGCCCCACCTACGAGCAGTACTTC. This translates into CASSRGPTYEQYF.

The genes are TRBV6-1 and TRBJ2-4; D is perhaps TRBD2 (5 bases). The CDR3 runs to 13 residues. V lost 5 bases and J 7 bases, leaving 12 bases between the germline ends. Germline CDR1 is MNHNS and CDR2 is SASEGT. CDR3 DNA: TGTGCCAGCAGTCCAGGAAGGGAGAACATTCAGTACTTC. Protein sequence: CASSPGRENIQYF.

Here the CDR3 DNA reads TGTGCCAGCAGCGTTCGGGGGGGGAATTCACCCCTCCACTTT. Residues: CASSVRGGNSPLHF. The V call is TRBV9, the J call TRBJ1-6; weak D call: TRBD1 (5 bases). Germline assignment: CDR1 SGDLS and CDR2 YYNGEE. Trimming removed 2 bases at V and 7 bases at J, with 10 bases between. This CDR3 region has 14 residues.

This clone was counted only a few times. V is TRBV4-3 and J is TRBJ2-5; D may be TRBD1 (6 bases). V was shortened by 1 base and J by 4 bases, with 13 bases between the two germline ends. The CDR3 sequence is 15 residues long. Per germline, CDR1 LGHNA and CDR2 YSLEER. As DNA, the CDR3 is TGCGCCAGCAGCCAAGGCAGGGGTGAGGGAGAGACCCAGTACTTC. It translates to CASSQGRGEGETQYF.

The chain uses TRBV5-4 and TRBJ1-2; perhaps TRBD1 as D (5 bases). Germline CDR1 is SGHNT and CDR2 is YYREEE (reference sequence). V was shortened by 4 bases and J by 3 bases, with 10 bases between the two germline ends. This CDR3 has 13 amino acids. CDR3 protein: CASSPQGDYGYTF. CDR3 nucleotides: TGTGCCAGCAGCCCCCAAGGGGACTATGGCTACACCTTC.